Detailed here is one T cell receptor (beta chain). Its antigen is unidentified. Germline V CDR1 and CDR2: SGHTA, FQGNSA. The CDR3 is 16 residues long. Trimming shortened V by 3 bases and J by 3 bases, and 17 bases separated the two germline ends. The data originate from a study of long-term antiretroviral therapy in people with HIV. General study results and limits: Information pertaining to ART adherence, viral resistance or therapeutic modifications was not obtained. From about 2003 to 2017, blood was obtained, possibly while participants received older ART regimens.

Running of the v3.0 immunoSEQ assay took place at survey level. Generated by immunoSEQ multiplex PCR, the TCRdb table keeps only in-frame clones and is missing some. The sample gives 44,000 or so clones, 90% to 95% of which show up once; less than 3% is in the top ten. This material consisted of unsorted PBMCs, taken 3.7 years after starting antiretroviral therapy. This sequence was found in a woman between 45 and 65 years old with HIV. This chain links TRBV7-2 with TRBJ1-1; D unresolved. Here the CDR3 reads CASSFFPGAWDTEAFF. The DNA for the CDR3 is TGTGCCAGCAGCTTTTTCCCGGGCGCCTGGGACACTGAAGCTTTCTTT.